Below, one T cell receptor (beta chain) is given with its context. It lacks a known antigen. Base qualities are not provided; no much larger clone lies one nucleotide away. Conventional CD4+ T cells were purified from blood as CD25-low CD127-high cells before genomic DNA extraction. For repertoire analyses, the comparison group consisted of several healthy control donors. The germline V gene (reference sequence) supplies CDR1 SGHAT and CDR2 FQDESV. There are 16 amino acids in the CDR3, from cysteine to phenylalanine inclusive. Just CDR3 DNA is preserved here, 48 bases in frame from base 1. V is cut back by 3 bases and J by 5 bases, with 6 bases in the junction unmatched. This record belongs to a study of regulatory and conventional T cells in RAG deficiency (dated by TCRdb to about 2017). Study-level background: High-throughput TCR beta sequencing was used to compare the repertoire diversity and composition of Treg, conventional CD4+ and CD8+ T cells between RAG-deficient patients and healthy controls.

The paper's findings and limits, for the study overall: Shorter CDR3 lengths were found in all patient T-cell subsets, and >80% Treg-Tconv repertoire overlap at nucleotide and amino acid level was observed in Omenn syndrome patients. Rather than being bona fide Treg cells, the sorted CD25-high CD127-low cells in Omenn syndrome patients may represent peripherally activated cells. Unique TCR beta sequences from Treg cells were roughly 100-fold fewer in Omenn syndrome and CID/AS patients than controls, versus 7.5 to 10-fold for other subsets. Some T-cell subset analyses were not done for some subjects. Markedly lower Shannon entropy and higher Simpson indices were observed in RAG-deficient patients than in control T-cell subpopulations.

The library was built by means of the immunoSEQ multiplex PCR assay. Rearranged TCR beta chain products were amplified from genomic DNA of sorted T-cell subsets and sequenced. As for the original processing: Shannon entropy and Simpson indices were used to quantify the repertoire diversity of productive TCR beta rearrangements. Clonal expansion was assessed using the summed frequency of the 100 most abundant productive TCR beta clonotypes among total reads. The TRB repertoires were scored with a self-reactivity index built on which amino acids appear at CDR3beta positions 6 and 7. Two-way ANOVA was used for repertoire analyses, and Student t or Mann-Whitney tests were used for flow cytometric analyses. TCRdb mirrors the immuneACCESS table, restricted to in-frame sequences. Some clones are absent from its copies; in checked studies, under half trace to an unresolved V gene, and the reason for the others is unknown. V and J calls and clone size are given by that table; D and trimming were obtained from the DNA. The table for this sample lists roughly 45,000 clones; 80% to 90% of them were counted only once. 0.4% to 0.55% of the sample goes to the ten largest clones.

This sample was shared with a second study, whose subject was regulatory T cells. The second source states: The multiplex PCR relied on 52 forward TRBV primers and 13 reverse TRBJ primers, and amplification bias was corrected through assay-based and computational methods. In patients, repertoires had restricted unique TRB V-J pairs and skewed V and J gene usage, with regulatory T cells showing the most marked changes. The study compared T-cell receptor beta repertoires of sorted regulatory, conventional CD4+ and CD8+ T cells in CD3G-deficient patients with those in healthy controls. Ficoll density separation was used to isolate peripheral blood mononuclear cells. Within the immunoSEQ assay, multiplex PCR amplified rearranged TRB loci from genomic DNA. An Illumina HiSeq platform was used to sequence the TRB amplicons. Raw sequences were error-filtered and aligned to reference gene sequences by custom algorithms and were subsequently analyzed with the immunoSEQ online tools. Frequencies of productive and nonproductive TRB rearrangements were evaluated among both unique and total sequences. Prism software was used to run t tests, Mann-Whitney tests or two-way ANOVA for comparisons between groups.

In this chain, TRBV11-1 is recombined with TRBJ1-6; 8 nucleotides in the junction match TRBD1. Sequenced input: CD4+ effector T cells sorted from blood. This TCR was recovered from a human donor in good health. The nucleotide sequence reads TGTGCCAGCAGCTTGGGAAGACAGGGGAATAATTCACCCCTCCACTTT. Its translation is CASSLGRQGNNSPLHF.